This is a list of T cell receptor beta chains from one sample in a study of cytomegalovirus exposure and HLA in healthy donors. Using immunoSEQ multiplex PCR, the repertoire was profiled, and TCRdb retains in-frame clones only, with some absent. The sample lists 140,000 to 150,000 clones, 60% to 85% occurring once. Sequencing input: PBMCs. These receptors were taken from a woman aged 40 to 49 in good health and CMV-seropositive. CDR3s include the opening cysteine and the closing phenylalanine or tryptophan. The D gene is left open where the match is weak. Clone size is shown for a subset of rows, as once, few, many or a class of expanded clone.

clone size: -; D gene: TRBD1; V gene: TRBV25-1; J gene: TRBJ1-6; CDR3 protein: CASSGTGPISPLHF; CDR3 DNA: TGTGCCAGCAGTGGGACAGGGCCCATTTCACCCCTCCACTTT
clone size: -; D gene: TRBD2; V gene: TRBV4-1; J gene: TRBJ2-3; CDR3 protein: CASSPLTSGGADTQYF; CDR3 DNA: TGCGCCAGCAGCCCCCTAACTAGCGGGGGAGCAGATACGCAGTATTTT
clone size: -; D gene: -; V gene: TRBV6-5; J gene: TRBJ2-5; CDR3 protein: CASSYSSRQETQYF; CDR3 DNA: TGTGCCAGCAGTTACTCGTCTAGACAAGAGACCCAGTACTTC
clone size: once; D gene: TRBD2; V gene: TRBV10-3; J gene: TRBJ2-1; CDR3 protein: CAISERGTTTYNEQFF; CDR3 DNA: TGTGCCATCAGTGAGCGGGGGACTACGACCTACAATGAGCAGTTCTTC
clone size: -; D gene: TRBD1; V gene: TRBV19; J gene: TRBJ2-7; CDR3 protein: CASSRDRGKSYEQYF; CDR3 DNA: TGTGCCAGTAGCCGGGACAGGGGGAAGTCCTACGAGCAGTACTTC
clone size: -; D gene: TRBD2; V gene: TRBV9; J gene: TRBJ2-1; CDR3 protein: CASSKSGGDYNEQFF; CDR3 DNA: TGTGCCAGCAGCAAGAGCGGGGGCGACTACAATGAGCAGTTCTTC
clone size: few; D gene: TRBD2; V gene: TRBV30; J gene: TRBJ2-7; CDR3 protein: CASTTSGGTSSYEQYF; CDR3 DNA: TGTGCCTCGACGACTAGCGGGGGGACGAGCTCCTACGAGCAGTACTTC
clone size: few; D gene: TRBD1; V gene: TRBV2; J gene: TRBJ1-6; CDR3 protein: CASSEARKGANSPLHF; CDR3 DNA: TGTGCCAGCAGTGAAGCGCGGAAGGGGGCGAATTCACCCCTCCACTTT
clone size: -; D gene: TRBD2; V gene: TRBV19; J gene: TRBJ2-7; CDR3 protein: CASSPRGGGLNEQYF; CDR3 DNA: TGTGCCAGTAGTCCCCGGGGCGGGGGGCTCAACGAGCAGTACTTC
clone size: -; D gene: -; V gene: TRBV2; J gene: TRBJ2-5; CDR3 protein: CASSAEARETQYF; CDR3 DNA: TGTGCCAGCAGTGCTGAGGCCCGGGAGACCCAGTACTTC
clone size: -; D gene: TRBD1; V gene: TRBV7-9; J gene: TRBJ1-1; CDR3 protein: CSSSLGQGASTEAFF; CDR3 DNA: TGTTCCAGCAGCTTAGGACAGGGGGCTTCCACTGAAGCTTTCTTT
clone size: -; D gene: -; V gene: TRBV6-6; J gene: TRBJ2-7; CDR3 protein: CASSYQAPTYEQYF; CDR3 DNA: TGTGCCAGCAGTTACCAGGCCCCAACCTACGAGCAGTACTTC
clone size: -; D gene: -; V gene: TRBV7-9; J gene: TRBJ1-1; CDR3 protein: CASSGEGENTEAFF; CDR3 DNA: TGTGCCAGCAGCGGGGAGGGGGAGAACACTGAAGCTTTCTTT
clone size: few; D gene: -; V gene: TRBV7-9; J gene: TRBJ2-7; CDR3 protein: CASSSGQFSYEQYF; CDR3 DNA: TGTGCCAGCAGCTCTGGACAGTTCTCCTACGAGCAGTACTTC
clone size: -; D gene: -; V gene: TRBV28; J gene: TRBJ2-5; CDR3 protein: CASSWDSGSGETQYF; CDR3 DNA: TGTGCCAGCAGTTGGGATTCGGGGAGCGGCGAGACCCAGTACTTC
clone size: -; D gene: -; V gene: TRBV7-9; J gene: TRBJ1-6; CDR3 protein: CASSLKDYSPLHF; CDR3 DNA: TGTGCCAGCAGCCTTAAGGACTATTCACCCCTCCACTTT
clone size: -; D gene: -; V gene: TRBV19; J gene: TRBJ2-6; CDR3 protein: CASSIGSGRGGANVLTF; CDR3 DNA: TGTGCCAGTAGTATCGGCTCGGGGAGAGGTGGGGCCAACGTCCTGACTTTC
clone size: -; D gene: TRBD1; V gene: TRBV9; J gene: TRBJ1-5; CDR3 protein: CASSAWDRVSNQPQHF; CDR3 DNA: TGTGCCAGCAGCGCTTGGGACAGGGTTTCTAATCAGCCCCAGCATTTT
clone size: -; D gene: TRBD1; V gene: TRBV23-1; J gene: TRBJ1-5; CDR3 protein: CASSHRQGWQPQHF; CDR3 DNA: TGCGCCAGCAGTCACCGACAGGGCTGGCAGCCCCAGCATTTT
clone size: -; D gene: -; V gene: TRBV6-5; J gene: TRBJ2-5; CDR3 protein: CASKTGLQETQYF; CDR3 DNA: TGTGCCAGCAAAACAGGGCTACAAGAGACCCAGTACTTC
clone size: -; D gene: -; V gene: TRBV6-6; J gene: TRBJ1-2; CDR3 protein: CVSSPRGTAQHGYTF; CDR3 DNA: TGTGTCAGCAGTCCCAGGGGAACCGCCCAACATGGCTACACCTTC
clone size: -; D gene: -; V gene: TRBV27; J gene: TRBJ2-3; CDR3 protein: CASSLKSEGNTDTQYF; CDR3 DNA: TGTGCCAGCAGTTTAAAGTCAGAGGGAAACACAGATACGCAGTATTTT
clone size: -; D gene: TRBD1; V gene: TRBV2; J gene: TRBJ1-5; CDR3 protein: CASTGTADQPQHF; CDR3 DNA: TGTGCCAGCACCGGGACAGCAGATCAGCCCCAGCATTTT
clone size: -; D gene: -; V gene: TRBV10-1; J gene: TRBJ2-3; CDR3 protein: CASSPGIFSTDTQYF; CDR3 DNA: TGCGCCAGCAGCCCAGGGATATTTAGCACAGATACGCAGTATTTT
clone size: -; D gene: -; V gene: TRBV19; J gene: TRBJ1-1; CDR3 protein: CASKKWNTEAFF; CDR3 DNA: TGTGCCAGCAAAAAATGGAACACTGAAGCTTTCTTT
clone size: -; D gene: TRBD1; V gene: TRBV5-5; J gene: TRBJ1-6; CDR3 protein: CASSFGQGAGSYNSPLHF; CDR3 DNA: TGTGCCAGCAGCTTCGGACAGGGGGCCGGCTCCTATAATTCACCCCTCCACTTT
clone size: few; D gene: TRBD2; V gene: TRBV6-5; J gene: TRBJ2-7; CDR3 protein: CASSYGLVYEQYF; CDR3 DNA: TGTGCCAGCAGTTACGGACTAGTCTACGAGCAGTACTTC
clone size: once; D gene: TRBD1; V gene: TRBV29-1; J gene: TRBJ1-3; CDR3 protein: CRGTANSGNTIYF; CDR3 DNA: TGCAGAGGGACAGCGAACTCTGGAAACACCATATATTTT
clone size: -; D gene: -; V gene: TRBV6-6; J gene: TRBJ1-1; CDR3 protein: CASSGTLNTEAFF; CDR3 DNA: TGTGCCAGCAGTGGCACGTTGAACACTGAAGCTTTCTTT
clone size: -; D gene: -; V gene: TRBV21-1; J gene: TRBJ1-1; CDR3 protein: CASSKAVQGKGAFF; CDR3 DNA: TGTGCCAGCAGCAAAGCTGTACAGGGGAAGGGGGCTTTCTTT
clone size: -; D gene: -; V gene: TRBV5-5; J gene: TRBJ1-1; CDR3 protein: CASSLRQPNTEAFF; CDR3 DNA: TGTGCCAGCAGCTTGCGACAGCCGAACACTGAAGCTTTCTTT